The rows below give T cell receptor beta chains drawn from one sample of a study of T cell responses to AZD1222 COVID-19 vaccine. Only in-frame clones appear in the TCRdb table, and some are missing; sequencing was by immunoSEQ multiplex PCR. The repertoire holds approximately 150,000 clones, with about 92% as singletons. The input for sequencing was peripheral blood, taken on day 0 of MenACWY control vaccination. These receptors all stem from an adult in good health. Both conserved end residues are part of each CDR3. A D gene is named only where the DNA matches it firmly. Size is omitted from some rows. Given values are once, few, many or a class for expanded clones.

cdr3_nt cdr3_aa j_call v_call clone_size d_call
TGTGCCAGCAGCGTAGCTACTTCGGGGGAAAAACTGTTTTTT CASSVATSGEKLFF TRBJ1-4 TRBV9 NA NA
TGCGCCAGCAGCCAAGGGGACAGGACCTCCGATCAGCCCCAGCATTTT CASSQGDRTSDQPQHF TRBJ1-5 TRBV4-1 NA TRBD1
TGTGCCAGCAGTCCCCGGGGAAACACTGAAGCTTTCTTT CASSPRGNTEAFF TRBJ1-1 TRBV6-5 NA NA
TGTGCCAGCAACGAGGGGGTGATGAACACTGAAGCTTTCTTT CASNEGVMNTEAFF TRBJ1-1 TRBV5-4 NA NA
TGCGCCAGCAGCCCCGGGCAGGGGTACGCCGGGGAGCTGTTTTTT CASSPGQGYAGELFF TRBJ2-2 TRBV5-1 once NA
TGTGCCAGCAGCCAAGTTGAGACCCAGTACTTC CASSQVETQYF TRBJ2-5 TRBV3-1/TRBV3-2 NA NA
TGTGCTAGTGGCCCGGACACCCTGAACACTGAAGCTTTCTTT CASGPDTLNTEAFF TRBJ1-1 TRBV12-5 NA NA
TGTGCCAGCAGCCTCAGGACAATGAACACCGGGGAGCTGTTTTTT CASSLRTMNTGELFF TRBJ2-2 TRBV5-5 NA NA
TGTGCCAGCAGTTACTCGGGGGTAGAGACCCAGTACTTC CASSYSGVETQYF TRBJ2-5 TRBV6-2/TRBV6-3 NA NA
TGCGCCAGCAGCCAAGCCTCTAGCGGGGGGCCTCAGTTACCTACCCGAGGGCAGTACTTC CASSQASSGGPQLPTRGQYF TRBJ2-7 TRBV4-1 NA TRBD2
TGCAGCGCGCTTTCGGACTCTCGGAGATCCTACGAGCAGTACTTC CSALSDSRRSYEQYF TRBJ2-7 TRBV29-1 NA NA
TGTGCCAGCAGTCCGACCGGGACCCACAAAGAGACCCAGTACTTC CASSPTGTHKETQYF TRBJ2-5 TRBV6-2/TRBV6-3 NA NA
TGTGCCAGCAGTTTTTTGAGGGGTGATGGCTACACCTTC CASSFLRGDGYTF TRBJ1-2 TRBV27 NA NA
TGTGCCAGCAGTTTGATGGGTAGCACTGAAGCTTTCTTT CASSLMGSTEAFF TRBJ1-1 TRBV12-3/TRBV12-4 NA NA
TGTGCCAGTAAGCCGGGGACCAGCCCGGGGGAGCTGTTTTTT CASKPGTSPGELFF TRBJ2-2 TRBV19 NA NA
TGTGCCAGTAGTATAGATACTTGGAGCTCCTACAATGAGCAGTTCTTC CASSIDTWSSYNEQFF TRBJ2-1 TRBV19 NA NA
TGTGCCAGCAGCTTCCAGGGGGCTCCCTACGAGCAGTACTTC CASSFQGAPYEQYF TRBJ2-7 TRBV13 NA TRBD1
TGTGCCAGCAGTTACCGTCAGCTTTCTGTGAACACTGAAGCTTTCTTT CASSYRQLSVNTEAFF TRBJ1-1 TRBV6-5 NA NA
TGTGCCAGTAGCCCTTTCAATCAGCCCCAGCATTTT CASSPFNQPQHF TRBJ1-5 TRBV19 NA NA
TGTGCCAGCAGTTTGGGGGACAGGGGTCGGCAGCCCCAGCATTTT CASSLGDRGRQPQHF TRBJ1-5 TRBV28 NA TRBD1
TGTGCCAGCCTCGACGTGGACGGACTCCACACTGAAGCTTTCTTT CASLDVDGLHTEAFF TRBJ1-1 TRBV19 NA NA
TGCAGCGATCGCGGGGGCAGCTCCTACAATGAGCAGTTCTTC CSDRGGSSYNEQFF TRBJ2-1 TRBV29-1 NA NA
TGTGCCAGCAGCTTAGTAGGGACAGGGGGCAATCAGCCCCAGCATTTT CASSLVGTGGNQPQHF TRBJ1-5 TRBV7-2 NA TRBD1
TGTGCCACCAGTGATGATTGGACAGGGGACTTTGAGAAAGCGGGGTATAATTCACCCCTCCACTTT CATSDDWTGDFEKAGYNSPLHF TRBJ1-6 TRBV24-1 NA TRBD1
TGTGCCAGCAGCTCCCCAGGGGGCACTGAAGCTTTCTTT CASSSPGGTEAFF TRBJ1-1 TRBV7-2 NA TRBD1
TGTGCCAGCAGCCTCCGACAGGGGTTGGCAGATACGCAGTATTTT CASSLRQGLADTQYF TRBJ2-3 TRBV3-1/TRBV3-2 NA TRBD1
TGCGCCAGCAGCTTCCGGACGACCGAGTGGCCCCAGCATTTT CASSFRTTEWPQHF TRBJ1-5 TRBV4-1 NA NA
TGTGCCAGCAGCAGGGGGTCGCTCCGGCTCTTT CASSRGSLRLF TRBJ1-1 TRBV7-2 NA NA
TGCGCCAGCAGCTTGGCCGCGGGTGAGGGAGAGACCCAGTACTTC CASSLAAGEGETQYF TRBJ2-5 TRBV5-1 NA NA
TGTGCCAACCATCAGGGGGCAGGCACTGAAGCTTTCTTT CANHQGAGTEAFF TRBJ1-1 TRBV2 NA TRBD1
TGCGCCAGCAGTGAGAGTTCTACCTACAATGAGCAGTTCTTC CASSESSTYNEQFF TRBJ2-1 TRBV10-1 NA NA
TGTGCCAGCAGTGCTCGGGGTAAGAGGACTGAAGCTTTCTTT CASSARGKRTEAFF TRBJ1-1 TRBV2 NA NA
TGTGCCAGCATGAGCGGGGGGGCCGGGTACGAGCAGTACTTC CASMSGGAGYEQYF TRBJ2-7 TRBV2 NA TRBD2
TGCAGTGCTAGTCGACCCCCGAGCTCCTATAATTCACCCCTCCACTTT CSASRPPSSYNSPLHF TRBJ1-6 TRBV20-1 NA NA
TGCGCCAGCAGCACCGCCGGGACAGGGCATACCCTCGAGCAGTACTTC CASSTAGTGHTLEQYF TRBJ2-7 TRBV5-1 NA TRBD1
TGTGCCAGCAGCGTTTTGAGCTCCTACAATGAGCAGTTCTTC CASSVLSSYNEQFF TRBJ2-1 TRBV9 NA NA
TGTGCCAGCAGTGAATGGTCTGAAGCTTTCTTT CASSEWSEAFF TRBJ1-1 TRBV6-1 NA NA
TGTGCCAGCAGCTTATTAGCGGGAGATTTTCCAGAGACCCAGTACTTC CASSLLAGDFPETQYF TRBJ2-5 TRBV11-2 NA TRBD2
TGCGCCAGCAGCCAAGTGGGGGGCTCGGGCTATGGCTACACCTTC CASSQVGGSGYGYTF TRBJ1-2 TRBV4-3 NA NA
TGTGCCAGCAGCCAAGATTTGGGCGGCCAAGAGACCCAGTACTTC CASSQDLGGQETQYF TRBJ2-5 TRBV3-1/TRBV3-2 NA NA
TGTGCCAGCAGTTTATTGGGGACAGGGGATCAGCCCCAGCATTTT CASSLLGTGDQPQHF TRBJ1-5 TRBV27 NA TRBD1